The entry below describes one TCR beta chain. Its antigen is not known. Genes and germline are mouse. The read ends 1 residue shy of where the CDR3 ends; the end is completed using the germline J gene. The sample is drawn from a study of tissue T cells after allogeneic stem cell transplantation. Per germline, CDR1 NNHDY and CDR2 SYVADS. This CDR3 is 14 amino acids long. V was pared by 5 bases and J by 0 bases, with 5 bases of the junction left unmatched. Study-level findings and limits: Limitations included a small, clinically heterogeneous cohort and limited sampling depth. Tissue-detected TCR repertoire was only partly captured by blood and spleen T cells.

Sequencing used immunoSEQ multiplex PCR; TCRdb keeps in-frame clones, though not all of them. This sample has nearly 50,000 clones, with roughly 73% found just once. This sequence joins TRBV13-3 and TRBJ2-7; 7 nucleotides match TRBD1. Material for sequencing was sorted cells pooled from one or two spleens. The source is a pool of C57BL/6 mice in good health. The sequenced part of the CDR3 DNA is TGTGCCAGCAGGGAGGGACAGAGCTCCTATGAACAGTAC. Its translation is CASREGQSSYEQY. The full CDR3 protein is CASREGQSSYEQYF.